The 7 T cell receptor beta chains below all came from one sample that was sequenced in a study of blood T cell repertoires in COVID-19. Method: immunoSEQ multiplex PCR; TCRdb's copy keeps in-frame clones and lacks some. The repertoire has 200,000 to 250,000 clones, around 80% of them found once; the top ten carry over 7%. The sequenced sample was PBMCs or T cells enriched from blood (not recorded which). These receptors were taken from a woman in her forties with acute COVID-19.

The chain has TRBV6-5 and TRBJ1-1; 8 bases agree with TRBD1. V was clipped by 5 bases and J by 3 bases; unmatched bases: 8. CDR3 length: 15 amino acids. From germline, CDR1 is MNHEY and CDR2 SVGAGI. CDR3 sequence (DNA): TGTGCCAGCAGTCCCCTTCAGGGGGCACACACTGAAGCTTTCTTT. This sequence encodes CASSPLQGAHTEAFF.

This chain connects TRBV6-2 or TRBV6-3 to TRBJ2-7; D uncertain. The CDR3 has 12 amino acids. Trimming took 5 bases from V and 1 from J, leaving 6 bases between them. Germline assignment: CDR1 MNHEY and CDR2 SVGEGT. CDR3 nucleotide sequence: TGTGCCAGCAGTCTCTCGTCCTACGAGCAGTACTTC. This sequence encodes CASSLSSYEQYF.

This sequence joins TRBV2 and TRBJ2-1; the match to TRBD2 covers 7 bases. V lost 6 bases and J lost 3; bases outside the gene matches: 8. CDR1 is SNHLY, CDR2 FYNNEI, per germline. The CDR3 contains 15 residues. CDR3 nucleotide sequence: TGTGCCAGCAGATTTGCGGGAGCAGGCTACAATGAGCAGTTCTTC. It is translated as CASRFAGAGYNEQFF.

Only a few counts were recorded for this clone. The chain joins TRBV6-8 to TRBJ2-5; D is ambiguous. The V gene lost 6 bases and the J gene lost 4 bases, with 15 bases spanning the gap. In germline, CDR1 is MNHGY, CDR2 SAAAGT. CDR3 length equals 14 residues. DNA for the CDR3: TGTGCCAGCAGACCTGACTCCTGCCGAGAGACCCAGTACTTC. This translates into CASRPDSCRETQYF.

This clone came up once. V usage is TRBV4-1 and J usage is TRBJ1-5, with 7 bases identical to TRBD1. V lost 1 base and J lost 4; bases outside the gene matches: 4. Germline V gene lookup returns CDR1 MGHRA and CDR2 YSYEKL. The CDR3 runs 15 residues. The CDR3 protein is CASSQVGQLNQPQHF. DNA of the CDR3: TGCGCCAGCAGCCAAGTGGGACAGTTAAATCAGCCCCAGCATTTT.

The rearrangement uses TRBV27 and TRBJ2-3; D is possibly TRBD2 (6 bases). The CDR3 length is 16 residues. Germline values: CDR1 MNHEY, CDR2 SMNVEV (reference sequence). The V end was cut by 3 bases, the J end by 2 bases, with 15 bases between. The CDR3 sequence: CASSFGGAGNTDTQYF. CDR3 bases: TGTGCCAGCAGTTTTGGCGGGGCGGGAAACACAGATACGCAGTATTTT.

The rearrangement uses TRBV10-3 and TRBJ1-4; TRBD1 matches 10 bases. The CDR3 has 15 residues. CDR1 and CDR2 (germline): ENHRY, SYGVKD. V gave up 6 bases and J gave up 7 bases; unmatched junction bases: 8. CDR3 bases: TGTGCCATCAGCGACCCGACAGGGGGCGGTGAAAAACTGTTTTTT. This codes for CAISDPTGGGEKLFF.